The rows below give T cell receptor beta chains drawn from one sample of a study of post-analysis software for immune sequencing data. Each CDR3 protein gets one entry after TCRdb re-called the PCR reads with MiXCR. The sample includes 150,000 or so distinct CDR3 sequences, under 40% of them seen just once. The sequenced sample was blood, obtained after autologous hematopoietic stem cell transplantation. The receptor set was obtained from a girl under 18 with multiple sclerosis. The CDR3 runs from the conserved cysteine through the conserved F or W. The D gene is left open where the match is weak. Not all rows give a size; the values are once, few, many and, for expanded clones, a class.

j_call v_call d_call clone_size cdr3_aa cdr3_nt
TRBJ1-6 TRBV2 . many CASSLGQTNSPLHF TGTGCCAGCAGTCTCGGACAGACTAATTCACCCCTCCACTTT
TRBJ2-7 TRBV6-5 TRBD2 few CASRRASGSYEQYF TGTGCCAGCCGCAGGGCTAGCGGGAGCTACGAGCAGTACTTC
TRBJ1-4 TRBV27 . . CASNSRGGREKLFF TGTGCCAGCAACAGCAGGGGCGGTCGTGAAAAACTGTTTTTT
TRBJ2-1 TRBV6-5 . . CASSYGGNEQFF TGTGCCAGCAGTTACGGGGGGAATGAGCAGTTCTTC
TRBJ2-7 TRBV4-1 TRBD1 . CASSQNPPTGIFYEQYF TGCGCCAGCAGCCAAAATCCCCCGACAGGGATTTTCTACGAGCAGTACTTC
TRBJ2-3 TRBV4-1 . few CASSQEGPRADTQYF TGCGCCAGCAGCCAAGAGGGACCCAGGGCAGATACGCAGTATTTT
TRBJ2-3 TRBV5-1 . . CASSPASWATDTQYF TGCGCCAGCAGCCCAGCCTCCTGGGCCACAGATACGCAGTATTTT
TRBJ2-5 TRBV7-9 . . CASSIGRQQETQYF TGTGCCAGCAGCATTGGGAGGCAGCAAGAGACCCAGTACTTC
TRBJ2-5 TRBV12-3/TRBV12-4 . . CASSPTRDPPYKQYF TGTGCCAGCAGCCCCACCAGGGACCCTCCTTACAAGCAGTACTTC
TRBJ2-7 TRBV5-1 TRBD2 . CASSPLTSGTAYEQYF TGCGCCAGCAGCCCGTTAACTAGCGGCACAGCCTACGAGCAGTACTTC
TRBJ2-7 TRBV7-9 TRBD1 . CASSHAGTGRHEQYF TGTGCCAGCAGCCATGCCGGGACAGGGAGGCACGAGCAGTACTTC
TRBJ2-4 TRBV24-1 . . CATSATSDGPLAKNIQYF TGTGCCACCAGTGCCACCTCGGACGGACCACTAGCCAAAAACATTCAGTACTTC
TRBJ2-5 TRBV20-1 . few CSASLIAVQETQYF TGCAGTGCTAGTCTGATAGCGGTCCAAGAGACCCAGTACTTC
TRBJ2-7 TRBV7-2 TRBD1 . CASSANRGPYEQYF TGTGCCAGCAGCGCGAACAGGGGCCCCTACGAGCAGTACTTC
TRBJ2-1 TRBV27 . . CASSFLAGKVGAGELFF .
TRBJ2-3 TRBV20-1 TRBD2 . CSDVRTSGTDTQYF TGCAGTGATGTAAGGACTAGCGGCACAGATACGCAGTATTTT
TRBJ1-2 TRBV12-3/TRBV12-4 . . CASSPYLPSRYTF TGTGCCAGCAGTCCCTACCTGCCCTCACGCTACACCTTC
TRBJ2-7 TRBV20-1 TRBD1 few CSADRSSYEQYF TGCAGTGCGGACAGGAGTTCCTACGAGCAGTACTTC
TRBJ2-5 TRBV9 TRBD2 . CASSVGGEETQYF TGTGCCAGCAGCGTGGGGGGGGAAGAGACCCAGTACTTC
TRBJ2-7 TRBV28 TRBD1 few CASRTGAYEQYF TGTGCCAGCCGGACAGGGGCCTACGAGCAGTACTTC
TRBJ2-1 TRBV10-3 TRBD2 many CATSMREDYNEQFF TGTGCCACGTCCATGCGGGAGGACTACAATGAGCAGTTCTTC
TRBJ2-1 TRBV10-3 TRBD1 many CAISVTGNDEQFF TGTGCCATCAGCGTGACAGGGAACGATGAGCAGTTCTTC
TRBJ2-3 TRBV29-1 TRBD1 many CSVVFGTGGTDTQYF TGCAGCGTTGTGTTTGGGACAGGGGGCACAGATACGCAGTATTTT
TRBJ1-6 TRBV20-1 . . CSARVSGRDYNSPLHF TGCAGTGCTAGAGTTTCCGGACGGGATTATAATTCACCCCTCCACTTT
TRBJ2-5 TRBV20-1 . few CSARANGETQYF TGCAGTGCTAGAGCAAATGGAGAGACCCAGTACTTC
TRBJ2-5 TRBV6-1 . few CASSPYQETQYF TGTGCCAGCAGCCCGTACCAAGAGACCCAGTACTTC
TRBJ1-5 TRBV10-2 . many CASSEMARQPQHF TGCGCCAGCAGTGAGATGGCTCGACAGCCCCAGCATTTT
TRBJ1-6 TRBV3-1 . . CASSQDRRDGNSPLHF TGTGCCAGCAGCCAAGATCGAAGGGACGGTAATTCACCCCTCCACTTT
TRBJ1-1 TRBV6-5 . few CASSIAGVNTEAFF TGTGCCAGCAGTATAGCGGGGGTGAACACTGAAGCTTTCTTT
TRBJ2-6 TRBV7-2 . . CASSLGVGGPLSGANVQTF TGTGCCAGCAGCTTAGGGGTGGGCGGGCCCCTCTCTGGGGCCAACGTCCAGACTTTC
TRBJ2-5 TRBV29-1 . many CSVGTLGRADPPETQYF TGCAGCGTTGGAACCCTAGGCCGGGCAGATCCTCCAGAGACCCAGTACTTC
TRBJ2-3 TRBV5-1 . . CASSKGPGTDTQYF TGCGCCAGCAGCAAGGGACCAGGCACAGATACGCAGTATTTT
TRBJ1-5 TRBV6-6 TRBD1 few CASRTSGGGSQPQHF TGTGCCAGCAGAACCTCAGGGGGTGGGAGTCAGCCCCAGCATTTT
TRBJ2-7 TRBV15 . many CATSRPGGEQYF TGTGCCACCAGCAGACCCGGCGGCGAGCAGTACTTC
TRBJ1-4 TRBV12-3/TRBV12-4 . . CASSLRGEKLFF TGTGCCAGCAGTTTAAGGGGGGAAAAACTGTTTTTT
TRBJ2-5 TRBV18 . few CASSPRTTSQETQYF TGTGCCAGCTCACCACGAACCACGAGCCAAGAGACCCAGTACTTC
TRBJ2-7 TRBV25-1 . few CASSESGLSYEQYF TGTGCCAGCAGTGAAAGCGGGCTCTCCTACGAGCAGTACTTC